The TCR beta chain under discussion was sequenced for a study of cytomegalovirus exposure and HLA in healthy donors listed by TCRdb under 2017. Regarding the study in general: An earlier analysis of some 600 of the donors reported roughly 300 Gb of sequence data and approximately 120 million unique TCR beta sequences obtained from around 180 million T cells. An early release covering more than 500 HLA-typed donors comprised around 300 gigabases of sequencing data and tens of millions of unique TCR sequences. Among the roughly 380 genotyped donors, approximately 81% belonged to the genetic ancestry cluster associated with self-reported Caucasian donors. The study aimed to test whether signatures of past pathogen exposure could be identified by cataloging public T cell receptors. The study profiled the T cell repertoires of under 850 subjects by immunosequencing and related them to cytomegalovirus serostatus. In addition to the first cohort of about 650 subjects, a separate validation cohort of 100 to 150 different subjects was used. To predict cytomegalovirus infection status, the study combined high-throughput TCR immunosequencing, statistical association of individual TCRs with disease status, and machine learning. In a later analysis, previously published TCR beta repertoires from some 640 donors were re-analyzed and high-resolution HLA genotyping was added so that TCR occurrence patterns could be studied. Rather than using new phenotypic data, the later analysis identified candidate immune exposures from TCR beta sequences and from how often those sequences occurred across donors. An earlier analysis of some 600 of the donors applied high-throughput TCR beta sequencing to assess whether each TCR beta V gene segment acted as functional or pseudogenic. Donor age, sex, ethnicity and CMV serostatus were compiled alongside the repertoire data. In a later genetic analysis, genome-wide SNP genotypes for about three fifths of the 666 donors were used, and that subset was treated as a discovery cohort. All discovery cohort repertoires had been generated on a single sequencing platform. Class I and class II HLA loci were covered by the typing at four-digit resolution. Typing coverage varied by locus: roughly 620-640 donors for A, B, C, DRB1 and DQB1; around 560 for DQA1; more than 600 for DPA1; around 450 for DPB1. Several DR-DQ haplotypes were treated as single units for association and clustering because of strong linkage in the cohort. Across about 370 genotyped donors of the cohort, an average of roughly 250,000 unique TCR beta nucleotide sequences per donor were sequenced, and approximately 17% of those sequences were non-productive.

Beyond this particular receptor, the publication reports: The 87-base-pair reads could not distinguish some IMGT-functional V segments, including TRBV6-2 and TRBV6-3, so those segments were excluded. A further reported finding was that TCR beta sequences accurately predicted the HLA-A and HLA-B alleles for most subjects in the first cohort. Broadly in line with IMGT annotations, most TCR beta V segments showed up in productive rearrangements about 87% or about 30% of the time in an earlier analysis of approximately 600 of the donors. According to the authors, the approach could potentially be generalized to other disease states and immunological phenotypes. Cytomegalovirus status was reported to be diagnosed by the classifier with high specificity and sensitivity in both the original and validation cohorts. Because HLA typing was unavailable for some donors at each locus, only the typed subset was used in association tests. According to a later analysis, most CMV-associated TCR beta chains appeared to be HLA-restricted, and the HLA associations seemed to be driven largely by CMV exposure. In vitro tests confirmed that three of the cytomegalovirus-associated TCR beta chains recognize cytomegalovirus antigens. The study gave a list of 150 to 200 TCR beta chains associated with cytomegalovirus. The earlier analysis of a few hundred of the donors excluded seventeen rarely observed V segments, including chromosome 9 orphons, because counts were too low. In a later analysis, HLA-associated TCR beta chains were found to be more clonally expanded and to have lower generation probabilities than equally common non-associated chains. Linkage disequilibrium might explain the correlated functional status among segregating V segments, but an unknown experimental factor could not be excluded. A later genetic analysis associated a missense DCLRE1C variant with V-gene and J-gene trimming of TCR beta chains, and an independent cohort replicated the association. Sequencing depth was assumed to be roughly uniform across donors in the presence/absence analyses, though that assumption may not hold. In a later analysis, some 17,000 TCR beta sequences were associated with specific HLA alleles at a false discovery rate of 0.05. A later analysis found that TCR association rates varied across HLA loci, with DRB1 alleles showing the most associated TCRs and HLA-C alleles the fewest. A cluster of highly shared sequence variants was judged likely to be a technical artifact of the sequencing pipeline. Compared with the approximately 600-donor mean, donors in an Asian-associated ancestry cluster had fewer N-insertions in productive TCRs, according to a later genetic analysis. A later analysis reported that several top co-occurrence clusters appeared linked to parvovirus B19, influenza, CMV and Epstein-Barr virus. Assigning TCR associations to individual alleles was difficult when HLA alleles, especially DR and DQ, strongly co-occurred. Only TCR beta chains were sequenced in this cohort, and the absence of alpha or paired-chain data limited detectable features. Most TCR sequences were observed very rarely across donors, whereas some public TCRs were present in many individuals. Immune exposure information for the cohort was limited to CMV serostatus.

Note on this clone: Its binding antigen is unknown. Base qualities are not provided; no much larger clone lies one nucleotide away.

Libraries were prepared through the immunoSEQ multiplex PCR assay. A mixture of 60 forward primers for TCR Vbeta segments and 13 reverse primers for TCR Jbeta segments was used in the multiplex PCR. A multiplex PCR assay on genomic DNA amplified the CDR3 region of rearranged TCR beta genes. Amplified TCR beta libraries were sequenced as 87-base-pair reads on the Illumina HiSeq System. Processing in the source paper ran as follows. A later analysis counted tens of millions of unique TCR beta chains across the 550 to 750 repertoires, and some 11 million of these chains were shared by at least two donors. Raw reads were error-corrected and collapsed into unique sequences by a nearest-neighbor algorithm in which closely related sequences were merged to remove PCR and sequencing errors. V, D and J gene segments were assigned by aligning CDR3 sequences to IMGT reference sequences. For a sequence to be retained, at least a six-nucleotide match to both a V gene segment and a J gene segment was required. Rearrangements were called productive when the CDR3 lacked stop codons and stayed in frame with V and J; all others were non-productive. Following IMGT convention, CDR3 was defined as the stretch from the second conserved V-encoded cysteine up to the conserved J-encoded phenylalanine. In an earlier analysis of roughly 610 of the donors, sequences lacking an unambiguous match to a single V gene segment were excluded. In an earlier analysis of approximately 500 of the donors, a V segment was called functional when productive rearrangements were above 56.7%, and segregating when the standard deviation between donors exceeded 5%. A statistical classification framework was developed to diagnose cytomegalovirus status using the catalog of TCR beta chain sequences. A later analysis assigned V and J genes by comparing TCR nucleotide sequences with IMGT/GENE-DB human TR gene sequences. The TCRdist pipeline was used in a later analysis to assign CDR3 sequences and most-parsimonious VDJ recombination scenarios. In a later analysis, each TCR beta chain was defined by its CDR3 amino acid sequence together with its V-gene family, and reads lacking a unique V-gene family were excluded. As a way to deal with suspected cross-contamination and a sequencing artifact, a later analysis dropped under 600 nucleotide sequences that were highly shared and had low generation probability. In a later analysis, a clonal expansion index for each public chain was calculated from normalized within-repertoire ranks of inferred template counts. In a later analysis, generation probabilities were computed with a VDJ recombination model fitted to out-of-frame rearrangements, and the resulting probabilities were checked against IGoR. In a later analysis, TCR-TCR, TCR-HLA and TCR-CMV co-occurrence was scored with hypergeometric tests, and a repertoire-size bias correction was applied to TCR pairs. To estimate false discovery rates, a later analysis permuted the HLA or CMV assignments 20 times. In a later analysis, co-occurring TCRs were grouped using DBSCAN, and TCRdist sequence similarity was added for clustering within HLA-allele-positive subsets. Co-occurrence clustering excluded repertoires with fewer than 30,000 or more than 120,000 public chains, plus five with anomalous nucleotide sharing. The immuneACCESS repertoire file appears here via TCRdb, limited to in-frame rearrangements. These files lack a portion of the clones; in checked studies, under half of the deficit traces to unresolved V genes, and the cause of the others is not known. V, J and clone size are taken as reported in that table, and D and trimming were inferred from the DNA itself. Within this sample are approximately 170,000 clones, with about 75% of them counted one time only. 4.9% of the sample lies in the top ten.

The cohort consisted of fewer than 700 healthy bone marrow donors. At the time of sampling, all cohort members were nominally healthy, though unrecorded immune exposures were likely present. The donor was CMV seronegative and was included in the group of about 350 seronegative cohort members. Each donor provided a peripheral blood sample, and peripheral blood mononuclear cells were used for TCR beta sequencing. Genomic DNA extraction from the blood cell samples was performed with the Qiagen DNeasy Blood Extraction Kit. Trimming removed 3 bases from V and 3 bases from J; the gene matches leave 4 bases unexplained. Looking up the germline V gene (reference sequence) yields CDR1 LNHDA and CDR2 SQIVND. From its cysteine to its phenylalanine, the CDR3 spans 17 amino acids. The read is trimmed to its CDR3 DNA, 51 bases read in frame from base 1.

This sequence uses TRBV19 and TRBJ2-2, with 13 junctional bases fitting TRBD2. This sequence originates from a male donor in good health and CMV-seronegative. The material sequenced was PBMCs. The CDR3 in this case is CASSMTSGGKYTGELFF. The nucleotide sequence reads TGTGCCAGTAGTATGACTAGCGGGGGGAAATACACCGGGGAGCTGTTTTTT.